This record covers a single T cell receptor beta chain. These data come from a study of control samples from healthy donors and cancer patients. Assay: immunoSEQ multiplex PCR; the TCRdb copy retains only in-frame clones and omits some. The repertoire has roughly 120,000 clones, more than 75% of them found once; the top ten carry around 2.5%. The germline V gene has CDR1 SQVTM and CDR2 ANQGSEA. Losses at the gene ends were 6 bases for V and 3 bases for J; bases not matched to a gene: 0. This CDR3 comprises 13 residues. Sequencing used blood. This TCR was sampled from a woman aged 70 to 79 in good health. This chain joins TRBV29-1 and TRBJ2-7; 15 nucleotides match TRBD2. CDR3 region: CSVGLAGGYEQYF. The CDR3 DNA reads as TGCAGCGTGGGACTAGCGGGGGGCTACGAGCAGTACTTC.